The clone carrying this TCR beta chain was seen a handful of times. Primed by a sample-barcoded 5' primer and a J-beta primer mix, a second PCR proceeded for 7 to 11 cycles. The template-switch adaptor, which had 12 random nucleotides, put a tag on each cDNA molecule. TCRdb re-called the 5' RACE reads through MiXCR, storing one row per CDR3 protein. The sample holds hundreds of thousands of distinct CDR3 sequences; about 24% are singletons and the top ten take roughly a fifth. This entry comes from a study of blood T cells in healthy people across ages. The sequence was collected from a man aged 65 to 85 in good health. The specimen was blood.

CDR3 loop: CASSTEYGYTF. The CDR3 coding sequence is TGTGCCAGCAGTACGGAGTATGGCTACACCTTC. The chain links TRBV28 to TRBJ1-2, with D uncertain. Trimming removed 5 bases from V and 5 bases from J, with 6 bases in between. This CDR3 is 11 amino acids long. The germline V gene has CDR1 MDHEN and CDR2 SYDVKM.